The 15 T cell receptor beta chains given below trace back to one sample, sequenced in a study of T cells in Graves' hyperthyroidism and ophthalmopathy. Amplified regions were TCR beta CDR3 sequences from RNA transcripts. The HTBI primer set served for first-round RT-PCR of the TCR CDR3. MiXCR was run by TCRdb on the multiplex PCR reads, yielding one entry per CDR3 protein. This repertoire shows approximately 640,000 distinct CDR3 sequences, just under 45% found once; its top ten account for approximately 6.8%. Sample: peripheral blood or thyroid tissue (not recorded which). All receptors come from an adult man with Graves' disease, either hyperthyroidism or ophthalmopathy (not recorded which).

DNA for the CDR3: TGTGCCAGCAGCCCACAGGGTACGAATAGCAATCAGCCCCAGCATTTT. Translation: CASSPQGTNSNQPQHF. This chain joins TRBV7-8 and TRBJ1-5; tentatively, D is TRBD1 (6 bases). V shed 5 bases and J shed 0 bases, with 14 bases lying between them. Germline CDR1 and CDR2: SGHVS and FQNEAQ. This CDR3 contains 16 residues.

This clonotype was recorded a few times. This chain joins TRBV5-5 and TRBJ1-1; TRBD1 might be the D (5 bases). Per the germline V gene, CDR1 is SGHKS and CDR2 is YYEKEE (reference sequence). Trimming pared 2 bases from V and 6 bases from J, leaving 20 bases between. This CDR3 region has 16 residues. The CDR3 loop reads CASSLEVGVPGAEAFF. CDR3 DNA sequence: TGTGCCAGCAGCTTAGAGGTAGGGGTCCCCGGGGCTGAAGCTTTCTTT.

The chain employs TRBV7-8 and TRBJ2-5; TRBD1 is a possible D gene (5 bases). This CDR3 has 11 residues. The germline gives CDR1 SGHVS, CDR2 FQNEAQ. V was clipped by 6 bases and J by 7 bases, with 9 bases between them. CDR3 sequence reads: CASRATGTQYF. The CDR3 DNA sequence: TGTGCCAGCAGGGCTACAGGGACCCAGTACTTC.

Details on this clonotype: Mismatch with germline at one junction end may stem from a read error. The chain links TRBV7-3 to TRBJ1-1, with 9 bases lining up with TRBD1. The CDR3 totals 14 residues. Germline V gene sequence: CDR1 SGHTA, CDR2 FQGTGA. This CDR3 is CASSTQGADTEASF. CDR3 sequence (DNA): TGTGCCAGCAGCACACAGGGGGCCGACACTGAAGCTTCCTTT.

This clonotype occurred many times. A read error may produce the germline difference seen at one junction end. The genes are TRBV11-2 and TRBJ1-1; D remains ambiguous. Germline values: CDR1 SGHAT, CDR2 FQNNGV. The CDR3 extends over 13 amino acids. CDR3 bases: TGCGCCAGTAGTCTGTACCGGAACACTGAAGCTTTCTTT. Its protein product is CASSLYRNTEAFF.

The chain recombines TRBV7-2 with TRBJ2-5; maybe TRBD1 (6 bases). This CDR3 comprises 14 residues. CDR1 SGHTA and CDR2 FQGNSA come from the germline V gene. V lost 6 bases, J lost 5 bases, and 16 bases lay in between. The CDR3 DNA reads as TGTGCCAGCAGTTCGACCACAGGGTTTGAGACCCAGTACTTC. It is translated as CASSSTTGFETQYF.

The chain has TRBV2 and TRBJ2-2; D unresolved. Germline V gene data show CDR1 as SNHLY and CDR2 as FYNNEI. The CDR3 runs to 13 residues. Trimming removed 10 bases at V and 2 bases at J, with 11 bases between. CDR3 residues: CAIHGFNTGELFF. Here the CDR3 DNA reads TGTGCCATCCACGGGTTTAACACCGGGGAGCTGTTTTTT.

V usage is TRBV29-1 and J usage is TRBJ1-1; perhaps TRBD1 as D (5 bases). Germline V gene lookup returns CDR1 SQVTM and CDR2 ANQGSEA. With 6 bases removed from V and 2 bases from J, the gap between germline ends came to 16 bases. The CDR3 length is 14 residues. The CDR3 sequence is CSVSLAGANTEAFF. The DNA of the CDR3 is TGCAGCGTCAGTCTAGCCGGGGCCAACACTGAAGCTTTCTTT.

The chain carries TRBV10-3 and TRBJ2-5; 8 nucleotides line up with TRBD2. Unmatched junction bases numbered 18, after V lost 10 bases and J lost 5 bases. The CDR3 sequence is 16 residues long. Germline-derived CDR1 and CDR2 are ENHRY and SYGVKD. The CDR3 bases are TGTGCCAGTATTCACGGGGGGGAAACCCCTACGGAGACCCAGTACTTC. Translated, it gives CASIHGGETPTETQYF.

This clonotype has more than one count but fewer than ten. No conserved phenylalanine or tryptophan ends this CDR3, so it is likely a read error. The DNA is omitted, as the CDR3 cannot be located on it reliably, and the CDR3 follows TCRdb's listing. Here the CDR3 reads CATSDGQNY. This chain connects TRBV24-1 to TRBJ1-1. In germline, CDR1 is KGHDR, CDR2 SFDVKD. A total of 9 residues make up the CDR3, ends included.

The CDR3 sequence is CATSSQSTGDGYTF. CDR3 DNA: TGTGCCACCAGCAGCCAGTCAACAGGGGATGGCTACACCTTC. The chain employs TRBV15 and TRBJ1-2; 7 bases are shared with TRBD1. This CDR3 has 14 residues. After removal of 3 bases from V and 6 bases from J, the junction contained 7 bases not matched to a gene. Looked up from germline, CDR1 is LNHNV and CDR2 is YYDKDF (reference sequence).

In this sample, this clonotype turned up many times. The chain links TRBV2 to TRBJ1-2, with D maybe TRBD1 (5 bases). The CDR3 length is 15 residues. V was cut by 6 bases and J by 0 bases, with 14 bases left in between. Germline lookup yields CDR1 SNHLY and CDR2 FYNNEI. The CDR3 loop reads CASRREGPANYGYTF. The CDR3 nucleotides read TGTGCCAGCAGGAGGGAGGGGCCAGCTAACTATGGCTACACCTTC.

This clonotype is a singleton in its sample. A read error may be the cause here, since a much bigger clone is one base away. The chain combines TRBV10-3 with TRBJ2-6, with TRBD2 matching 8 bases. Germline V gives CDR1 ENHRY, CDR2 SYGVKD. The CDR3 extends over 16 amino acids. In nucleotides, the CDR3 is TGTGCCGTTAATAGCGGGAAAAACTCTCGGGCCAACGTCCTGACTTTC. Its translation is CAVNSGKNSRANVLTF.

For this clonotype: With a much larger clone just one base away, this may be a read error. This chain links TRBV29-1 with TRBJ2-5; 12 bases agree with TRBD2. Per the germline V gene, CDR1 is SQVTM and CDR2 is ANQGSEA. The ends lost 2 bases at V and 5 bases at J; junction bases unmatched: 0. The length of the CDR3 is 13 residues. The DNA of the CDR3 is TGCAGCGTTGAACTAGCGGGAGGGGAGACCCAGTACTTC. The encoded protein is CSVELAGGETQYF.

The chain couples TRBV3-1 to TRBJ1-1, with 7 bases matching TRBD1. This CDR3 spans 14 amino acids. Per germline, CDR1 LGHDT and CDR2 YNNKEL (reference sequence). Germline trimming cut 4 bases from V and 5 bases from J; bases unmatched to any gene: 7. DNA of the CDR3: TGTGCCAGCAGCCGAGACAGGGTGAGAACTGAAGCTTTCTTT. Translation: CASSRDRVRTEAFF.